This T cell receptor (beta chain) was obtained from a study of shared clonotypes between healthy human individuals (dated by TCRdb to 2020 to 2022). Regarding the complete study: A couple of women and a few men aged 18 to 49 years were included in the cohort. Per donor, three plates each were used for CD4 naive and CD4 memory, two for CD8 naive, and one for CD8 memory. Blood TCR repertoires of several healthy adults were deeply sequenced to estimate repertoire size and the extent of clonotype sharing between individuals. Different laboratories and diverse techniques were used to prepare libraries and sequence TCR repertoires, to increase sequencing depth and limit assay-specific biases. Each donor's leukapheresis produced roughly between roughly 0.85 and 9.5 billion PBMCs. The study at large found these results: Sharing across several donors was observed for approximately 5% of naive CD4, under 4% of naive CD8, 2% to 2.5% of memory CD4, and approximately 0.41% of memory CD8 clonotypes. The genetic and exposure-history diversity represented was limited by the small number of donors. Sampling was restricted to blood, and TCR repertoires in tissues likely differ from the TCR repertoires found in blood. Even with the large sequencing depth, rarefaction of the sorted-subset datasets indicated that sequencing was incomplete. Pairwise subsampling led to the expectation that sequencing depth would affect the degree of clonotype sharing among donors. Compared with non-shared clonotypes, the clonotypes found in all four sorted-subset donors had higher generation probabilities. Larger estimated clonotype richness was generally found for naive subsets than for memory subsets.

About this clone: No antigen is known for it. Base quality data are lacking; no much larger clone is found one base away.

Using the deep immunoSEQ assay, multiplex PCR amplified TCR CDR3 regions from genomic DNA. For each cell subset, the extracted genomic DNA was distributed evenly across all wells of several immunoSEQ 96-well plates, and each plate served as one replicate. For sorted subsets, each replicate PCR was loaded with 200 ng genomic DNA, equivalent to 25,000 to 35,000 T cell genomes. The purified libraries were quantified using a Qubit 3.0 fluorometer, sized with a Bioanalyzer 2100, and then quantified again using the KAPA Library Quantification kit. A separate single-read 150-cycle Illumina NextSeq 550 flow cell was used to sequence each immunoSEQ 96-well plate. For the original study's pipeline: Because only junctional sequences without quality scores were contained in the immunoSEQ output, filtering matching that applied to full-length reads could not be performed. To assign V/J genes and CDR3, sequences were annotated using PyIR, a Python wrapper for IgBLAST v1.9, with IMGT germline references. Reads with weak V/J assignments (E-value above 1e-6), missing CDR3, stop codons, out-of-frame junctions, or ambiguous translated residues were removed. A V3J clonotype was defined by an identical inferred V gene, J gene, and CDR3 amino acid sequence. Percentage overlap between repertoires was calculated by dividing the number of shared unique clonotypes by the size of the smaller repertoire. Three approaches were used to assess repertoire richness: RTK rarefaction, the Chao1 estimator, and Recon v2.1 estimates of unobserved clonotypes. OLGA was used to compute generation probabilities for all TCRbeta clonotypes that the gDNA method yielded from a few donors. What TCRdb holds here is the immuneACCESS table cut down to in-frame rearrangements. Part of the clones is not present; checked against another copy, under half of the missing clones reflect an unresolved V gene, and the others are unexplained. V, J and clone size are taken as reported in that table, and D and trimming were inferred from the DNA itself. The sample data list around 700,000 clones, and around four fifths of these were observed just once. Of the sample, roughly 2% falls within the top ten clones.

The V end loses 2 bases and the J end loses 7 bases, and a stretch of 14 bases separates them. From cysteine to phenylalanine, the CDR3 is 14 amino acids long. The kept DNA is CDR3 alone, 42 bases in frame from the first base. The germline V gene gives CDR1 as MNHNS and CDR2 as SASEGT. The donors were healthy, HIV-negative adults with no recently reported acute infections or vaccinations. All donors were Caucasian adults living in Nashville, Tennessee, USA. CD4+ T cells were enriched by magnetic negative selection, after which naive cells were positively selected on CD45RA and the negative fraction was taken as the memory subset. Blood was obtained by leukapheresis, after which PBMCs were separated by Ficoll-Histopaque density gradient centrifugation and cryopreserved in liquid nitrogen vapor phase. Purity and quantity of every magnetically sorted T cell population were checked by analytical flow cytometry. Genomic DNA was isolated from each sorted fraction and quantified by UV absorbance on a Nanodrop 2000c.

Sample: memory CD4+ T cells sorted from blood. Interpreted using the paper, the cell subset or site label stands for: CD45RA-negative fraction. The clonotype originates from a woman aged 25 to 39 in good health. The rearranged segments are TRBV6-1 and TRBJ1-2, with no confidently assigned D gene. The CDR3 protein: CASSESPTFGGYTF. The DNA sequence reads TGTGCCAGCAGTGAAAGCCCGACATTCGGTGGCTACACCTTC.